This TCR beta chain was observed in a study of technical replicates of blood from a handful of donors. Germline lookup yields CDR1 SEHNR and CDR2 FQNEAQ (reference sequence). There are 16 residues in the CDR3. V lost 5 bases and J lost 2; bases outside the gene matches: 9. Sequenced by immunoSEQ multiplex PCR; TCRdb stores in-frame clones only, minus some. The sample consists of around 100,000 clones, approximately 95% of them appearing once. The TCR comes from a human donor in good health. The chain joins TRBV7-9 to TRBJ2-3; 8 nucleotides line up with TRBD2. The sequenced sample was T cells isolated from PBMCs. CDR3 loop: CASSTLAGPITDTQYF. The CDR3 DNA reads as TGTGCCAGCAGCACCCTAGCGGGCCCAATCACAGATACGCAGTATTTT. Full variable domain (remainder filled in from reference TRBV7-9 and TRBJ2-3): DTGVSQNPRHKITKRGQNVTFRCDPISEHNRLYWYRQTLGQGPEFLTYFQNEAQLEKSRLLSDRFSAERPKGSFSTLEIQRTEQGDSAMYLCASSTLAGPITDTQYFGPGTRLTVL.